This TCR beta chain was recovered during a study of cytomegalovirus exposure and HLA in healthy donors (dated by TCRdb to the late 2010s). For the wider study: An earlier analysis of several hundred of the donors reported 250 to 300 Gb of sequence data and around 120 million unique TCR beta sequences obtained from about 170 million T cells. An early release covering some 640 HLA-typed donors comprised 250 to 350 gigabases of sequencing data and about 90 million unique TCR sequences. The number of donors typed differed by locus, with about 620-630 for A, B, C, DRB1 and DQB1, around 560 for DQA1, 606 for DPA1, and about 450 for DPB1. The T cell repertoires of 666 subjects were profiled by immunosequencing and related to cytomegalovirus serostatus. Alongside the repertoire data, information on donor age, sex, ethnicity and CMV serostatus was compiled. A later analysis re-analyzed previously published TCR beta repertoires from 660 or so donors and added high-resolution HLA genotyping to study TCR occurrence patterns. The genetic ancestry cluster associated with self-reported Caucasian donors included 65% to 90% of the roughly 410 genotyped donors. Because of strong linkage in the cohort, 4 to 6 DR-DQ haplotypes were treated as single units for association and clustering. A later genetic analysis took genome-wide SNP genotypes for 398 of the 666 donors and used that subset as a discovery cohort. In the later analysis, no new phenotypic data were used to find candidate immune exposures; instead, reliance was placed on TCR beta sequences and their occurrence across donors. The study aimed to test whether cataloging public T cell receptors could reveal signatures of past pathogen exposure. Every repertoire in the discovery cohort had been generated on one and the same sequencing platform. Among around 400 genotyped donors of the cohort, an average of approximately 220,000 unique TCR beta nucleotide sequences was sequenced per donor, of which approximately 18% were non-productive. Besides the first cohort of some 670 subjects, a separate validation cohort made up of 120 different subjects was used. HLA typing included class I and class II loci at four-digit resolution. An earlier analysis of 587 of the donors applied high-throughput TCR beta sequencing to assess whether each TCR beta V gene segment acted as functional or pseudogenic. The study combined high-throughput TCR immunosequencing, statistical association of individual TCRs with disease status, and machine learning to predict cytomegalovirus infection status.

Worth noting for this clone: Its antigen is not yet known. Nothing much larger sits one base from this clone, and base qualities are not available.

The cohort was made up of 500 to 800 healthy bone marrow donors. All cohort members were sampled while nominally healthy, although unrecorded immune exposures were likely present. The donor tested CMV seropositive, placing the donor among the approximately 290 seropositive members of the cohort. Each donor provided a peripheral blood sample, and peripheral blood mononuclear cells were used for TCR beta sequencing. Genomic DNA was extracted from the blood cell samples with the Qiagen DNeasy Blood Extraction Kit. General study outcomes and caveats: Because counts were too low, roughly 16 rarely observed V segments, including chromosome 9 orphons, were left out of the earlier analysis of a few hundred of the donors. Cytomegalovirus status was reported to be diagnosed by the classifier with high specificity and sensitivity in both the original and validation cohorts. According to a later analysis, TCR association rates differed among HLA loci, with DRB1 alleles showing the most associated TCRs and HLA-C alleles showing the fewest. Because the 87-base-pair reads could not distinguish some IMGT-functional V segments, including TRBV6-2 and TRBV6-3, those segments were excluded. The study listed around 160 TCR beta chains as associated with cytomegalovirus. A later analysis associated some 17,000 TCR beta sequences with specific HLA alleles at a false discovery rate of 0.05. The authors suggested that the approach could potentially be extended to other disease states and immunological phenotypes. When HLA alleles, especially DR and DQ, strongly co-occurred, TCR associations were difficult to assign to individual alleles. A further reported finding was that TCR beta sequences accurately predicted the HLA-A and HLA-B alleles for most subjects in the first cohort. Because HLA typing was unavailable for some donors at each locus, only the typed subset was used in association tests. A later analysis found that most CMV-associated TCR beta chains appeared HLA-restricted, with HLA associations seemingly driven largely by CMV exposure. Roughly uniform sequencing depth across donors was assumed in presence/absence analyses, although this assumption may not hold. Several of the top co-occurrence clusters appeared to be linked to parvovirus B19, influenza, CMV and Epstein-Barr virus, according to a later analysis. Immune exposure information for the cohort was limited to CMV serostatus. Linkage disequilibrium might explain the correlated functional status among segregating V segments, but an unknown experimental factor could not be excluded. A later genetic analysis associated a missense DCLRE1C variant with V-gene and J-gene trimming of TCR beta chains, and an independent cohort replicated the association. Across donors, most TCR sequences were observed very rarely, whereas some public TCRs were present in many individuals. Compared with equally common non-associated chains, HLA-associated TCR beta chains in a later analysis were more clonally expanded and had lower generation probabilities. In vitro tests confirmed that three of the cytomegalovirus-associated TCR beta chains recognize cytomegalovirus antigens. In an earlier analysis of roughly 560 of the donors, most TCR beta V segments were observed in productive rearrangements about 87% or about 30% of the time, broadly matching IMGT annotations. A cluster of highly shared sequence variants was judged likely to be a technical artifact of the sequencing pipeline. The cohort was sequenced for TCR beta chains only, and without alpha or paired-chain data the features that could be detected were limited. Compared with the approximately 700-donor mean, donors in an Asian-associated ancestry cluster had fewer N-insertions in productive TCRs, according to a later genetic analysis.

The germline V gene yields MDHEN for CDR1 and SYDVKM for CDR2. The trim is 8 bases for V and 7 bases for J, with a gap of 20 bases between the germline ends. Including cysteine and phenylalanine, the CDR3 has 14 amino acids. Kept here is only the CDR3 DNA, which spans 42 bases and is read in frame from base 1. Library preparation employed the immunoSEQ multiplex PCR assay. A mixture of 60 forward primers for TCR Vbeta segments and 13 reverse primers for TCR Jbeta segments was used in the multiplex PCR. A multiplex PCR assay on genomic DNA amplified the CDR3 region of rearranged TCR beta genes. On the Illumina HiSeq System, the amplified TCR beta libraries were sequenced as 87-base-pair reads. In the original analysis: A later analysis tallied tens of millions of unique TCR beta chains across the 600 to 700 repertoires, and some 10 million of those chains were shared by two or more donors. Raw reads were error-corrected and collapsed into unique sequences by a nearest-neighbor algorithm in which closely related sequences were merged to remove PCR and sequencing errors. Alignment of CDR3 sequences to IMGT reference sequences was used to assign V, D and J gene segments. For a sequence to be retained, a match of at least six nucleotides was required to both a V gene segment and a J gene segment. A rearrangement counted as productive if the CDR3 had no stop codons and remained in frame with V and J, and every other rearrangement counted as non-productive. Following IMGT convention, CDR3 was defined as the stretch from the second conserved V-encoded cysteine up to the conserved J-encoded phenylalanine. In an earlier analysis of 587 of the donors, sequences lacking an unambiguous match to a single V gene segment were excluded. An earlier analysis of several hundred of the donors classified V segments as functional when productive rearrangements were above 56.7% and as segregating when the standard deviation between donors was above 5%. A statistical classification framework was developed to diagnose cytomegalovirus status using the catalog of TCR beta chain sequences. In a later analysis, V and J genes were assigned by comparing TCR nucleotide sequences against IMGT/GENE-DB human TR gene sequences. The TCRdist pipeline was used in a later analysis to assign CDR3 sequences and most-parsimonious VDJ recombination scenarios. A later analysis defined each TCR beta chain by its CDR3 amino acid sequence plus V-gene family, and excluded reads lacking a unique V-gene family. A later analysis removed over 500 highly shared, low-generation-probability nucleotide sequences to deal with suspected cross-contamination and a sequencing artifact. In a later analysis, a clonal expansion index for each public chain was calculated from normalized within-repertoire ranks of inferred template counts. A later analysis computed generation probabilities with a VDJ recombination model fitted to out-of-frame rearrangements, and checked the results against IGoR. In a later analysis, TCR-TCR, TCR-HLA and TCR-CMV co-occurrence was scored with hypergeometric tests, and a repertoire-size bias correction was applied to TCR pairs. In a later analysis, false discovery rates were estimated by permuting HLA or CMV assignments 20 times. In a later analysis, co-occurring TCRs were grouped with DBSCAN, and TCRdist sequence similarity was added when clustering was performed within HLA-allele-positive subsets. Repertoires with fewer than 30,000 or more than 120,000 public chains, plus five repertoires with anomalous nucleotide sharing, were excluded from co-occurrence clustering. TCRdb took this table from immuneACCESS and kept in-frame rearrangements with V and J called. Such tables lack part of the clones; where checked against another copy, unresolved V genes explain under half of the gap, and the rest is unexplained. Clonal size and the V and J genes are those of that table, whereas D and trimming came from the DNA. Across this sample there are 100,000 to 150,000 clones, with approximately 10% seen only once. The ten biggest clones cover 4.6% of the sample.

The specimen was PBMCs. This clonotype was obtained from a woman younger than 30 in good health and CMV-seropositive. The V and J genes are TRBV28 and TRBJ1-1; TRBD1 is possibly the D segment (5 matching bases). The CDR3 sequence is CASANRQGSGEAFF. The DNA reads TGTGCCAGCGCTAACAGGCAGGGATCCGGTGAAGCTTTCTTT.